The rows below give T cell receptor beta chains drawn from one sample of a study of T-cell memory formation after mild COVID-19. A single record per CDR3 protein comes from TCRdb applying MiXCR to the 5' RACE reads. The repertoire holds roughly 380,000 distinct CDR3 sequences, with around 28% as singletons. What was sequenced was PBMCs or a T cell subset sorted from them (not recorded which). These receptors were obtained from an adult woman who had mild COVID-19 (a few samples of this study predate the infection). Cell type and time point are not known. Both conserved end residues are part of each CDR3. D genes are given only for firm matches. Not all rows give a size; the values are once, few, many and, for expanded clones, a class.

clone size	J gene	D gene	V gene	CDR3 protein	CDR3 DNA
NA	TRBJ1-2	NA	TRBV18	CASSLQGDPYGYTF	TGTGCCAGCTCGCTACAGGGCGACCCTTATGGCTACACCTTC
NA	TRBJ1-1	NA	TRBV7-2	CASSLSPTSNMNTEAFF	TGTGCCAGCAGCTTGTCGCCGACCAGCAACATGAACACTGAAGCTTTCTTT
few	TRBJ2-7	TRBD2	TRBV27	CASSSGTSGSYEQYF	TGTGCCAGCAGTTCCGGGACTAGCGGATCCTACGAGCAGTACTTC
few	TRBJ2-7	TRBD1	TRBV5-1	CASSWGDRAEDEQYF	TGCGCCAGCAGCTGGGGGGACAGGGCTGAAGACGAGCAGTACTTC
few	TRBJ1-1	TRBD1	TRBV6-2/TRBV6-3	CASSYGQGGNTEAFF	TGTGCCAGCAGTTATGGGCAGGGGGGGAACACTGAAGCTTTCTTT
many	TRBJ2-3	NA	TRBV7-3	CASSLYPLGTGNTDTQYF	TGTGCCAGCAGCTTATACCCCCTTGGGACGGGCAACACAGATACGCAGTATTTT
NA	TRBJ2-1	TRBD2	TRBV7-9	CASSLVSGGVNNEQFF	TGTGCCAGCAGCTTAGTTAGCGGGGGGGTTAACAATGAGCAGTTCTTC
few	TRBJ1-1	NA	TRBV7-9	CASSLPQGFNTEAFF	TGTGCCAGCAGCTTACCACAGGGCTTTAACACTGAAGCTTTCTTT
NA	TRBJ1-2	NA	TRBV10-2	CASSESGGAGYGYTF	TGCGCCAGCAGTGAGTCGGGGGGCGCTGGCTATGGCTACACCTTC
NA	TRBJ2-5	NA	TRBV24-1	CATSDFGRRPVVQETQYF	TGTGCCACCAGTGATTTCGGCCGGAGACCCGTAGTCCAAGAGACCCAGTACTTC
NA	TRBJ1-1	NA	TRBV20-1	CSAPQGNTEAFF	TGCAGTGCTCCTCAGGGGAACACTGAAGCTTTCTTT
few	TRBJ2-1	TRBD2	TRBV18	CASSGGESYNEQFF	TGTGCCAGTTCGGGGGGAGAATCCTACAATGAGCAGTTCTTC
NA	TRBJ2-1	NA	TRBV12-3/TRBV12-4	CASSLSPILGRGTYNEQFF	TGTGCCAGCAGTTTATCTCCTATTTTAGGGCGGGGTACCTACAATGAGCAGTTCTTC
NA	TRBJ2-1	NA	TRBV4-2	CASGAGSEQFF	TGTGCCAGCGGGGCCGGGAGTGAGCAGTTCTTC
NA	TRBJ2-1	TRBD2	TRBV12-3/TRBV12-4	CASRLAGGLRGEQFF	TGTGCCAGCAGACTAGCGGGGGGCTTGAGGGGTGAGCAGTTCTTC
few	TRBJ2-2	TRBD1	TRBV20-1	CSAATGRGQGELFF	TGCAGTGCCGCCACGGGCAGGGGGCAGGGGGAGCTGTTTTTT
NA	TRBJ2-7	TRBD2	TRBV29-1	CSVEGLAGSKEQYF	TGCAGCGTTGAAGGACTAGCGGGAAGTAAAGAGCAGTACTTC
few	TRBJ2-5	TRBD1	TRBV20-1	CSATPGQGTVYQETQYF	TGCAGTGCTACCCCGGGACAGGGGACCGTGTACCAAGAGACCCAGTACTTC
NA	TRBJ1-2	TRBD1	TRBV5-1	CASSAGQSIDYGYTF	TGCGCCAGCAGCGCGGGACAGTCTATCGACTATGGCTACACCTTC
few	TRBJ2-1	TRBD2	TRBV7-8	CASTSRRTSGRGGNEQFF	TGTGCCAGCACCTCAAGGAGGACTAGCGGGAGAGGTGGAAATGAGCAGTTCTTC
NA	TRBJ2-3	NA	TRBV29-1	CSVGFGASTDTQYF	TGCAGCGTTGGGTTTGGCGCTAGCACAGATACGCAGTATTTT
NA	TRBJ1-3	NA	TRBV30	CAWSEQPQVYF	TGTGCCTGGAGTGAACAGCCTCAAGTATATTTT
NA	TRBJ2-5	NA	TRBV12-3/TRBV12-4	CAADKGSLYF	TGTGCAGCGGATAAGGGCAGCCTCTACTTC
NA	TRBJ2-1	TRBD2	TRBV19	CASSISLAVPGGEQFF	TGTGCCAGTAGTATATCACTAGCGGTTCCCGGGGGTGAGCAGTTCTTC
NA	TRBJ1-2	TRBD1	TRBV20-1	CSARVAPRDRMPGHYGYTF	TGCAGTGCTAGAGTGGCCCCCCGGGACAGGATGCCCGGACACTATGGCTACACCTTC
few	TRBJ1-2	TRBD1	TRBV12-3/TRBV12-4	CASSPLLRDRSLEAYGYTF	TGTGCCAGCAGTCCACTACTTCGGGACAGGTCCTTGGAAGCCTACGGCTACACCTTC
many	TRBJ2-7	NA	TRBV7-9	CASSLPPHYEQYF	TGTGCCAGCAGCTTGCCGCCCCACTACGAGCAGTACTTC
few	TRBJ2-7	NA	TRBV11-2	CASSPAQQVDDEQYF	TGTGCCAGCAGCCCAGCCCAGCAGGTAGACGACGAGCAGTACTTC
NA	TRBJ2-7	NA	TRBV20-1	CSAREGEEQYF	TGCAGTGCTAGAGAGGGGGAGGAGCAGTACTTC
few	TRBJ2-7	TRBD1	TRBV7-9	CASSPPGQGVYEQYF	TGTGCCAGCAGCCCTCCGGGACAGGGGGTCTACGAGCAGTACTTC
NA	TRBJ1-4	NA	TRBV2	CASSNRGGYEKLFF	TGTGCCAGCAGTAACAGAGGCGGGTATGAAAAACTGTTTTTT
NA	TRBJ2-3	NA	TRBV5-1	CASSLQPTVMDTQYF	TGCGCCAGCAGCCTACAACCGACCGTGATGGATACGCAGTATTTT
few	TRBJ2-3	TRBD1	TRBV7-6	CASSVDRGHGDTQYF	TGTGCCAGCAGCGTGGACAGGGGGCACGGAGATACGCAGTATTTT
NA	TRBJ2-7	NA	TRBV5-1	CASSLAWVQGPRYEQYF	TGCGCCAGCAGCTTGGCATGGGTACAGGGACCCCGATACGAGCAGTACTTC
few	TRBJ2-7	NA	TRBV27	CASNREYYEQYF	TGTGCCAGTAACAGGGAGTACTACGAGCAGTACTTC
NA	TRBJ2-3	TRBD2	TRBV5-6	CASSPPGLAETDTQYF	TGTGCCAGCAGCCCCCCGGGACTAGCGGAAACAGATACGCAGTATTTT
NA	TRBJ2-7	NA	TRBV10-3	CAISEWADEQYF	TGTGCCATCAGCGAATGGGCGGACGAGCAGTACTTC
NA	TRBJ2-3	NA	TRBV9	CASSAGLPGADTQYF	TGTGCCAGCAGCGCCGGACTCCCAGGGGCAGATACGCAGTATTTT
NA	TRBJ1-2	TRBD1	TRBV5-1	CASSPGTGGSRGYTF	TGCGCCAGCAGCCCGGGGACAGGGGGTTCGAGAGGCTACACCTTC
NA	TRBJ2-3	NA	TRBV6-6	CASRRDTDTQYF	TGTGCCAGCAGGCGAGACACAGATACGCAGTATTTT
NA	TRBJ2-5	TRBD2	TRBV12-3/TRBV12-4	CASSFRGLAYQETQYF	TGTGCCAGCAGTTTTAGGGGACTAGCGTACCAAGAGACCCAGTACTTC
NA	TRBJ2-5	TRBD1	TRBV28	CASSSDRGWQETQYF	TGTGCCAGCAGTTCGGACAGGGGATGGCAAGAGACCCAGTACTTC
once	TRBJ2-1	TRBD2	TRBV30	CAWRLAGQTQFF	TGTGCCTGGAGACTAGCGGGGCAAACCCAGTTCTTC
NA	TRBJ2-4	TRBD2	TRBV28	CASSGDGLAGKNIQYF	TGTGCCAGCAGCGGGGACGGATTAGCGGGCAAAAACATTCAGTACTTC
few	TRBJ1-2	NA	TRBV29-1	CSVGWDRVDGYTF	TGCAGCGTTGGGTGGGACCGAGTGGATGGCTACACCTTC
NA	TRBJ1-1	NA	TRBV3-1	CASSGIPGNTEAFF	TGTGCCAGCAGCGGGATTCCGGGGAACACTGAAGCTTTCTTT
many	TRBJ2-3	TRBD2	TRBV12-3/TRBV12-4	CASSGATSGRTHTQYF	TGTGCCAGCAGTGGGGCTACTAGCGGACGCACACATACGCAGTATTTT
few	TRBJ2-5	NA	TRBV7-2	CASSPEVTQPHQETQYF	TGTGCCAGCAGCCCCGAGGTGACCCAGCCGCACCAAGAGACCCAGTACTTC
NA	TRBJ2-7	NA	TRBV6-2/TRBV6-3	CASSYATDDPYEQYF	TGTGCCAGCAGTTACGCGACGGATGACCCCTACGAGCAGTACTTC
NA	TRBJ2-2	NA	TRBV4-3	CASSQDRRGELFF	TGCGCCAGCAGCCAAGATCGTCGGGGGGAGCTGTTTTTT
once	TRBJ2-3	NA	TRBV20-1	CSATPEISGDTQYF	TGCAGTGCAACTCCTGAGATATCGGGAGATACGCAGTATTTT
many	TRBJ2-7	NA	TRBV5-1	CASSSGTGLSYEQYF	TGCGCCAGCAGCTCAGGGACTGGCCTATCCTACGAGCAGTACTTC
few	TRBJ2-2	NA	TRBV19	CASSIIGPGELFF	TGTGCCAGTAGTATCATCGGTCCCGGGGAGCTGTTTTTT